This T cell receptor beta chain came from a study of T cell repertoires in cytomegalovirus infection. Study results and caveats: HLA-C-restricted CMV-specific TCR beta clonotypes were dominant in the ex vivo response.

In its sample, this clonotype was seen a few times. The antigen remains undetermined. TCRdb fed the reads into MiXCR, producing one record per CDR3 protein. The repertoire holds about 920,000 distinct CDR3 sequences, with around 29% as singletons. The V end lost 4 bases, the J end lost 0 bases, and 13 bases lay between the germline ends. Germline CDR1 and CDR2: SGHVS and FQNEAQ. CDR3 length: 16 residues. V and J are TRBV7-8 and TRBJ2-1, with D possibly matching TRBD1 (5 bases). The TCR sequence derives from a human donor in good health (CMV status not recorded). Some clones in this sample may be carry-over from other donors' samples. Specimen: cultured CD8+ T cells from PBMCs, collected from culture after CMV antigen stimulation. CDR3 sequence reads: CASSSPDIPSYNEQFF. The CDR3 DNA follows: TGTGCCAGCAGCTCACCGGACATCCCCTCCTACAATGAGCAGTTCTTC.